The clone carrying this TCR beta chain showed up just a few times. Its target is unknown. A second about 7 to 12 cycle PCR used barcoded and J-beta primers. A 12-random-nucleotide template-switch adaptor tagged each cDNA molecule. No fewer than 3 million CDR3-containing paired-end reads came from each sample. TCRdb called the 5' RACE reads again in MiXCR, with one record for every CDR3 protein. The data show about 680,000 distinct CDR3 sequences, around 49% seen once. This sample is drawn from a study of blood T cells in healthy people across ages. Broader study findings: Diversity of TCR beta per million T cells declined in a roughly linear way with age.

V was pared by 0 bases and J by 5 bases, with 4 bases of the junction left unmatched. Germline V gene data show CDR1 as SGHDT and CDR2 as YYEEEE. The CDR3 runs to 14 residues. This sequence originates from a woman aged 60-75 years in good health. The specimen was blood. This sequence joins TRBV5-6 and TRBJ2-5; 7 nucleotides line up with TRBD2. The CDR3 DNA reads TGTGCCAGCAGCTTGGATATGGGAGGGGAGACCCAGTACTTC. It translates to CASSLDMGGETQYF.